This TCR beta chain was retrieved from a study of graft-versus-host responses after intestinal transplantation. Study background: The recipients all started with anti-thymocyte globulin induction and then took tacrolimus and steroids for approximately 3 years.

As for this clone: Antigen: not known.

Findings of the study overall: Levels of circulating GvH clones at their peak were associated with early post-transplant HvG declines. GvH clones occurred in recipient marrow; some first appeared in ileum or blood.

This CDR3 spans 19 amino acids. CDR1 is ENHRY, CDR2 SYGVKD, per germline. The ends lost 2 bases at V and 0 bases at J; junction bases unmatched: 7. TCRdb's copy holds only in-frame clones and misses some; the assay was immunoSEQ multiplex PCR. Among 40,000 or so clones listed, roughly 96% were seen once. Sequenced material: unstimulated CD8+ T cells sorted from spleen or lymph node cells, taken before transplant. The chain uses TRBV10-3 and TRBJ2-6; 10 bases map to TRBD1. This receptor was obtained from a human donor who was the organ donor for an intestinal transplant. CDR3 nucleotides: TGTGCCATCAGTGAGCCAGACAGGGGGCCTATCTCTGGGGCCAACGTCCTGACTTTC. The encoded protein is CAISEPDRGPISGANVLTF.